The next 13 T cell receptor beta chains were all read from a single sample in a study of vaccination effects on CD4 cells after COVID-19. Before sequencing, viral peptide pools were used by the ViraFEST assay to expand antigen-specific CD4+ T cells. Having been cultured for less than 13 days, the cells underwent CD4+ T cell isolation. Convalescent patients had PCR-confirmed SARS-CoV-2 infection between March and December 2020. Profiling relied on immunoSEQ multiplex PCR, and the TCRdb table lists in-frame clones only, not all of them. Among around 23,000 clones listed, about 81% were seen once. The antigens of these receptors remain unknown. This sample comprised CD4+ T cells from PBMCs cultured with a peptide pool, obtained before COVID-19 vaccination. The receptor set was obtained from a human donor who had a prior SARS-CoV-2 infection.

CDR3 residues: CAIRMTVGQNTEAFF. CDR3 sequence (DNA): TGTGCCATCAGGATGACCGTGGGACAGAACACTGAAGCTTTCTTT. The chain employs TRBV10-3 and TRBJ1-1; TRBD1 might be the D (6 bases). This CDR3 is 15 amino acids long. CDR1 is ENHRY and CDR2 is SYGVKD in the germline V gene. The V gene lost 6 bases and the J gene lost 1 base, with 15 bases spanning the gap.

This chain joins TRBV5-1 and TRBJ1-1; unclear D gene. Germline V gene lookup returns CDR1 SGHRS and CDR2 YFSETQ. Trimming cost V 7 bases and J 0 bases, with 10 bases left between them. The CDR3 loop spans 13 amino acids. The DNA of the CDR3 is TGCGCCAGCTCCGGGAGCCTGAACACTGAAGCTTTCTTT. Encoded protein: CASSGSLNTEAFF. Together with reference TRBV5-1 and TRBJ1-1, the CDR3 gives the full variable domain: KAGVTQTPRYLIKTRGQQVTLSCSPISGHRSVSWYQQTPGQGLQFLFEYFSETQRNKGNFPGRFSGRQFSNSRSEMNVSTLELGDSALYLCASSGSLNTEAFFGQGTRLTVV.

The chain employs TRBV19 and TRBJ1-6; no reliable D call. CDR1 and CDR2 from the germline V gene are LNHDA and SQIVND (reference sequence). The CDR3 is 15 amino acids. The V end lost 4 bases, the J end lost 7 bases, and 14 bases lay between the germline ends. CDR3 sequence reads: CASSSGLERNSPLHF. CDR3 DNA: TGTGCCAGTAGTAGCGGGCTGGAGAGAAATTCACCCCTCCACTTT.

The chain employs TRBV18 and TRBJ2-2, with D possibly being TRBD1 or TRBD2 (5 bases each). CDR1 KGHSH and CDR2 LQKENI come from the germline V gene. This CDR3 region has 17 residues. V lost 3 bases and J 7 bases, leaving 21 bases between the germline ends. The CDR3 DNA reads as TGTGCCAGCTCACCCCCCGTTGGAGTCGGGGCGGGCGGGGAGCTGTTTTTT. Translating gives CASSPPVGVGAGGELFF.

V is TRBV5-6 and J is TRBJ2-7, with 7 bases aligning to TRBD1. CDR1 SGHDT and CDR2 YYEEEE come from the germline V gene. The CDR3 is 17 residues long. V gave up 3 bases and J gave up 6 bases; unmatched junction bases: 18. CDR3 bases: TGTGCCAGCAGCTCGAAGCGACAGGGTTTTTTCTCTGGCGAGCAGTACTTC. It encodes CASSSKRQGFFSGEQYF.

CDR3 sequence: CASSTGLDRGSYNEQFF. The CDR3 region has the DNA TGTGCCAGTAGCACCGGACTCGACAGGGGATCCTACAATGAGCAGTTCTTC. This chain connects TRBV19 to TRBJ2-1; 8 bases are shared with TRBD1. The germline V gene has CDR1 LNHDA and CDR2 SQIVND (reference sequence). J gave up 1 base and V 6 bases, and 11 bases lay outside the gene matches. The CDR3 length is 17 residues.

The V and J genes are TRBV5-4 and TRBJ1-1; possible D gene TRBD1, 5 bases. Germline loops: CDR1 SGHNT, CDR2 YYREEE (reference sequence). This CDR3 is 13 amino acids long. V lost 4 bases, J lost 3 bases, and 10 bases lay in between. CDR3 loop: CASSPSGDTEAFF. The CDR3 bases are TGTGCCAGCAGCCCCTCGGGGGACACTGAAGCTTTCTTT.

The chain carries TRBV21-1 and TRBJ2-1; the D call TRBD1 from the table was never checked on the DNA. TRBV21-1 is an annotated pseudogene. This CDR3 spans 13 amino acids. The CDR3, as DNA: TGTGCCAGCCCCGGCAGGGTATCCGATGAGCAGTTCTTC. It codes for CASPGRVSDEQFF.

The chain links TRBV9 to TRBJ2-3, with D hard to call. Trimming took 0 bases from V and 4 from J, leaving 9 bases between them. Germline values: CDR1 SGDLS, CDR2 YYNGEE. This CDR3 has 14 residues. The CDR3 reads CASSVVGASDTQYF. The CDR3 coding sequence is TGTGCCAGCAGCGTAGTTGGAGCATCAGATACGCAGTATTTT.

The rearrangement uses TRBV18 and TRBJ2-1, with D possibly TRBD2 on 6 matching bases. CDR3 length: 18 residues. V was cut by 4 bases and J by 2 bases, with 21 bases left in between. Germline V gene sequence: CDR1 KGHSH, CDR2 LQKENI. CDR3 bases: TGTGCCAGCTCACTCCCCCGCGGTAGCGGAGGTACCTACAATGAGCAGTTCTTC. It encodes CASSLPRGSGGTYNEQFF.

The genes are TRBV3-1 (or the pseudogene TRBV3-2) and TRBJ1-1; D gene uncertain. Trimming removed 4 bases from V and 1 base from J, with 13 bases in between. The CDR3 runs to 15 residues. Germline V lookup: CDR1 LGHDT, CDR2 YNNKEL (reference sequence). Here the CDR3 DNA reads TGTGCCAGCAGCCGCCTCGACCGACCGAACACTGAAGCTTTCTTT. This encodes CASSRLDRPNTEAFF.

The rearrangement uses TRBV30 and TRBJ1-1; D is ambiguous. Germline CDR1 reads GTSNPN; CDR2 reads SVGIG (reference sequence). This CDR3 comprises 16 residues. Trimming took off 0 bases at V and 1 base at J, with 15 bases between the two ends. Here the CDR3 reads CAWSVLSRTSNTEAFF. CDR3 nucleotides: TGTGCCTGGAGTGTTCTTAGTAGGACCTCGAACACTGAAGCTTTCTTT.

The genes are TRBV27 and TRBJ2-7; 7 bases line up with TRBD1. V was pared by 3 bases and J by 2 bases, with 10 bases of the junction left unmatched. This CDR3 contains 16 residues. The germline V gene has CDR1 MNHEY and CDR2 SMNVEV (reference sequence). DNA of the CDR3: TGTGCCAGCAGTTTCTCAGCCGGGACAGTTACCTACGAGCAGTACTTC. Its protein product is CASSFSAGTVTYEQYF.